These 8 T cell receptor beta chains were sequenced from one sample in a study of blood T cell repertoires in COVID-19. TCRdb's table, derived via immunoSEQ multiplex PCR, lists solely in-frame clones and lacks some. This repertoire shows under 110,000 clones, less than 80% found once; its top ten account for approximately 6.2%. Material for sequencing was peripheral blood. The receptors were gathered from a man of 80 years or more with COVID-19, enrolled during active disease.

The gene calls are TRBV7-9 and TRBJ1-5; D is unclear. The CDR3 totals 12 residues. V gave up 5 bases and J gave up 6 bases, with 8 bases separating them. The germline gives CDR1 SEHNR, CDR2 FQNEAQ (reference sequence). This CDR3 reads CASSVDIQPQHF. The CDR3 DNA reads as TGTGCCAGCAGCGTCGACATTCAGCCCCAGCATTTT.

The chain employs TRBV4-2 and TRBJ2-1, with TRBD2 matching 10 bases. CDR3 length: 15 amino acids. V was clipped by 2 bases and J by 6 bases; unmatched bases: 4. From germline, CDR1 is LGHNA and CDR2 YNFKEQ. DNA for the CDR3: TGTGCCAGCAGCCAACTAGCGGGAGCCTTCAATGAGCAGTTCTTC. Amino acids: CASSQLAGAFNEQFF.

CDR3 coding DNA: TGTGCCAGCTCACCACTCCAGCCGGGACTAGCGGAAGTCGGCAATGAGCAGTTCTTC. Translated, it gives CASSPLQPGLAEVGNEQFF. This chain connects TRBV18 to TRBJ2-1, with 11 bases matching TRBD2. After removal of 1 base from V and 6 bases from J, the junction contained 14 bases not matched to a gene. The CDR3 is 19 residues long. From germline, CDR1 is KGHSH and CDR2 LQKENI. Variable domain in full (rest from reference TRBV18 and TRBJ2-1): NAGVMQNPRHLVRRRGQEARLRCSPMKGHSHVYWYRQLPEEGLKFMVYLQKENIIDESGMPKERFSAEFPKEGPSILRIQQVVRGDSAAYFCASSPLQPGLAEVGNEQFFGPGTRLTVL.

The chain couples TRBV3-1 (or the pseudogene TRBV3-2) to TRBJ1-2; TRBD1 aligns across 9 bases. The V segment lost 0 bases and the J segment 4 bases; nucleotides outside the gene matches: 3. The CDR3 is 15 amino acids. Looked up from germline, CDR1 is LGHDT and CDR2 is YNNKEL (reference sequence). CDR3 region: CASSQDTGGGYGYTF. CDR3 nucleotides: TGTGCCAGCAGCCAAGATACAGGGGGCGGCTATGGCTACACCTTC.

This chain connects TRBV9 to TRBJ2-7, with TRBD2 matching 8 bases. Germline V CDR1 and CDR2: SGDLS, YYNGEE. CDR3 size: 16 residues. V shed 4 bases, J shed 0 bases, and the junction held 9 bases outside the gene matches. The CDR3 reads CASSSTSGESSYEQYF. In DNA, the CDR3 is TGTGCCAGCAGCTCAACTAGCGGAGAAAGCTCCTACGAGCAGTACTTC.

The V call is TRBV9, the J call TRBJ2-3; no clear D. CDR3 size: 16 residues. Germline CDR1 SGDLS, CDR2 YYNGEE. V was shortened by 0 bases and J by 5 bases, with 16 bases between the two germline ends. DNA of the CDR3: TGTGCCAGCAGCGTAGACGCCCCCCGGAGCGTAGATACGCAGTATTTT. Protein: CASSVDAPRSVDTQYF.

This sequence joins TRBV7-8 and TRBJ2-4; D gene uncertain. This CDR3 has 16 residues. Germline V gene data show CDR1 as SGHVS and CDR2 as FQNEAQ. V was clipped by 1 base and J by 11 bases, with 21 bases between them. The chain's CDR3 is CASSLGPGSIDHVQYF. CDR3 DNA sequence: TGTGCCAGCAGCTTAGGCCCCGGGTCGATCGACCATGTTCAGTACTTC.

The V gene is TRBV2, the J gene TRBJ2-5, with a possible D match to TRBD1 (6 bases). CDR1 is SNHLY, CDR2 FYNNEI, per germline. Trimming shortened V by 3 bases and J by 3 bases, and 8 bases separated the two germline ends. The CDR3 consists of 13 residues. CDR3 protein: CASSDNREETQYF. CDR3 DNA: TGTGCCAGCAGTGATAACAGGGAAGAGACCCAGTACTTC.